These 29 T cell receptor beta chains came from one sample sequenced in a study of T-cell memory formation after mild COVID-19. TCRdb reprocessed the 5' RACE reads via MiXCR and lists one record per CDR3 protein. The sample holds over 300,000 distinct CDR3 sequences; 20% to 25% are singletons and the top ten take around a fifth. Sequencing was performed on PBMCs or a T cell subset sorted from them (not recorded which). The receptors originated from a man aged 18 to 30 who had mild COVID-19 (a few samples of this study predate the infection). Cell type and time point are not known.

This clonotype occurred a few times. The chain has TRBV7-9 and TRBJ1-1, with a tentative D call TRBD1 (6 bases). The ends were cut back, 3 bases at V and 0 bases at J, with 11 bases in the middle. CDR3 length: 15 amino acids. The germline V gene encodes CDR1 SEHNR and CDR2 FQNEAQ (reference sequence). CDR3 amino acids: CASSFGTNMNTEAFF. In DNA, the CDR3 is TGTGCCAGCAGCTTCGGGACAAACATGAACACTGAAGCTTTCTTT.

V is TRBV12-3 or TRBV12-4 and J is TRBJ2-1; 7 bases align to TRBD1. Germline trimming cut 8 bases from V and 7 bases from J; bases unmatched to any gene: 14. The CDR3 spans 15 residues. This CDR3 reads CASGPPSRGTNEQFF. The CDR3 bases are TGTGCCAGCGGCCCCCCGAGCAGGGGGACGAATGAGCAGTTCTTC.

This clonotype was seen ten or more times. This chain links TRBV7-3 with TRBJ1-1; 7 bases fit TRBD1. CDR1 SGHTA and CDR2 FQGTGA come from the germline V gene. The junction had 5 bases not matched to a gene; V was cut back by 5 bases and J by 5 bases. The CDR3 length is 13 residues. CDR3 DNA sequence: TGTGCCAGCAGCACTCAGGGGGGGACTGAAGCTTTCTTT. Protein: CASSTQGGTEAFF.

The chain couples TRBV9 to TRBJ2-5; D gene unclear. The CDR3 runs to 13 residues. The germline gives CDR1 SGDLS, CDR2 YYNGEE. V was clipped by 2 bases and J by 7 bases, with 12 bases between them. The CDR3 DNA reads TGTGCCAGCAGCGTGGAACCCGTCGCGACCCAGTACTTC. It is translated as CASSVEPVATQYF.

This clonotype showed up just a few times. This chain uses TRBV6-5 with TRBJ2-7; maybe TRBD2 (6 bases). This CDR3 region has 13 residues. Per the germline V gene, CDR1 is MNHEY and CDR2 is SVGAGI. V gave up 9 bases and J gave up 3 bases, with 15 bases separating them. CDR3 nucleotides: TGTGCCAGTAACGCGGGACGCGGCTACGAGCAGTACTTC. This translates into CASNAGRGYEQYF.

V usage is TRBV2 and J usage is TRBJ2-3; 8 positions match TRBD1. Losses at the gene ends were 8 bases for V and 7 bases for J; bases not matched to a gene: 11. The CDR3 runs 14 residues. The germline V gene encodes CDR1 SNHLY and CDR2 FYNNEI. In nucleotides, the CDR3 is TGTGCCAGCTTGATGACAGGGGAGCGTTATACGCAGTATTTT. Encoded protein: CASLMTGERYTQYF. The variable domain in full, completed from reference TRBV2 and TRBJ2-3, reads EPEVTQTPSHQVTQMGQEVILRCVPISNHLYFYWYRQILGQKVEFLVSFYNNEISEKSEIFDDQFSVERPDGSNFTLKIRSTKLEDSAMYFCASLMTGERYTQYFGPGTRLTVL.

This clonotype occurred a few times. V usage is TRBV12-3 or TRBV12-4 and J usage is TRBJ1-2; TRBD1 matches 9 bases. The V segment lost 6 bases and the J segment 8 bases; nucleotides outside the gene matches: 13. The CDR3 is made up of 15 amino acids. CDR3 region: CASSPGQGLFRGYTF. CDR3 nucleotides: TGTGCCAGCAGCCCGGGACAGGGTCTTTTTCGAGGCTACACCTTC.

This clonotype has just a few counts. The chain employs TRBV5-1 and TRBJ2-2; 11 positions agree with TRBD2. The germline V gene has CDR1 SGHRS and CDR2 YFSETQ. The ends lost 3 bases at V and 5 bases at J; junction bases unmatched: 9. This CDR3 is 17 amino acids long. This chain's CDR3 is CASSSSLAGGMTGELFF. CDR3 in DNA: TGCGCCAGCAGCTCCTCCCTAGCGGGGGGAATGACCGGGGAGCTGTTTTTT.

This chain connects TRBV4-1 to TRBJ1-2, with D tentatively TRBD1 (5 bases). V gave up 4 bases and J gave up 3 bases, with 12 bases separating them. Germline CDR1 reads MGHRA; CDR2 reads YSYEKL. There are 14 residues in the CDR3. The CDR3 sequence is CASSRIGEDYGYTF. The CDR3 coding sequence is TGCGCCAGCAGCCGGATAGGGGAGGACTATGGCTACACCTTC.

The chain employs TRBV18 and TRBJ1-1; D uncertain. V lost 4 bases, J lost 1 base, and 7 bases lay in between. The CDR3 is made up of 13 amino acids. The V gene's germline CDR1 is KGHSH and CDR2 LQKENI. The CDR3 region is CASSREPNTEAFF. The DNA for the CDR3 is TGTGCCAGCTCACGGGAGCCGAACACTGAAGCTTTCTTT.

This clonotype was counted only a few times. The rearrangement joins TRBV4-1 to TRBJ1-2, with D tentatively TRBD1 (5 bases). Trimming removed 4 bases from V and 1 base from J, with 13 bases in between. CDR1 is MGHRA, CDR2 YSYEKL, per germline. The CDR3 is made up of 15 amino acids. In DNA form, the CDR3 reads TGCGCCAGCAGCCCAGGGCCTCGCGATAACTATGGCTACACCTTC. Its translation: CASSPGPRDNYGYTF.

V usage is TRBV12-5 and J usage is TRBJ2-3; a weak D match, TRBD1 (6 bases). The germline gives CDR1 LGHNT, CDR2 FRNRAP. Trimming left V 6 bases short and J 1 base short, with 11 bases between. The CDR3 is 14 residues long. CDR3 DNA sequence: TGTGCTAGTGGACCGTCAGGGGGCACAGATACGCAGTATTTT. This encodes CASGPSGGTDTQYF. Variable domain in full (rest from reference TRBV12-5 and TRBJ2-3): DARVTQTPRHKVTEMGQEVTMRCQPILGHNTVFWYRQTMMQGLELLAYFRNRAPLDDSGMPKDRFSAEMPDATLATLKIQPSEPRDSAVYFCASGPSGGTDTQYFGPGTRLTVL.

This chain joins TRBV7-2 and TRBJ2-3; D remains unclear. The CDR3 runs 13 residues. V lost 5 bases, J lost 10 bases, and 16 bases lay in between. Germline CDR1 is SGHTA and CDR2 is FQGNSA. CDR3 sequence reads: CASSTRRTLPQYF. CDR3 nucleotides: TGTGCCAGCAGCACCAGACGGACCCTCCCGCAGTATTTT.

The sample holds many counts of this clonotype. Germline and junction disagree at one end, which may indicate a read error. The chain joins TRBV7-7 to TRBJ1-1; D remains ambiguous. The CDR3 has 14 residues. Germline V gives CDR1 SSHAT, CDR2 FNYEAQ (reference sequence). In DNA, the CDR3 is TGTGCTAGCAGCTCCGCTCCCCAGAACACTGAAGCTTTCTTT. As protein: CASSSAPQNTEAFF.

This clonotype occurred a few times. The chain uses TRBV4-1 and TRBJ2-7; TRBD1 matches at 7 bases. The V segment lost 5 bases and the J segment 3 bases; nucleotides outside the gene matches: 10. The CDR3 has 15 residues. Germline CDR1 is MGHRA and CDR2 is YSYEKL. DNA for the CDR3: TGCGCCAGCAGCACACGCTCACAGGGGTTCTACGAGCAGTACGTC. Its protein is CASSTRSQGFYEQYV.

A few counts support this clonotype. CDR3 sequence (DNA): TGTGCCAGCAGCTTATCGTGGGGCTACACTGAAGCTTTCTTT. Translation gives CASSLSWGYTEAFF. The V and J genes are TRBV7-3 and TRBJ1-1; a weak D match, TRBD1 (5 bases). The CDR3 covers 14 residues. Looked up from germline, CDR1 is SGHTA and CDR2 is FQGTGA. V dropped 2 bases and J dropped 3 bases, with 10 bases sitting between them.

In this sample, this clonotype turned up many times. The chain carries TRBV5-1 and TRBJ1-5; D unclear. V lost 2 bases, J lost 5 bases, and 8 bases lay in between. Germline values: CDR1 SGHRS, CDR2 YFSETQ. The CDR3 covers 13 residues. CDR3 sequence reads: CASSFGQDQPQHF. The CDR3 DNA reads as TGCGCCAGCAGCTTCGGGCAGGATCAGCCCCAGCATTTT.

The chain is built from TRBV7-2 and TRBJ2-7, with TRBD2 matching over 7 bases. The CDR3 totals 15 residues. With V trimmed by 4 bases and J by 4 bases, 10 bases remained unmatched. Per germline, CDR1 SGHTA and CDR2 FQGNSA. The CDR3 sequence: CASSSQTLARYEQYF. The CDR3 DNA is TGTGCCAGCAGCTCGCAAACACTAGCGCGGTACGAGCAGTACTTC. The full variable domain, with the rest looked up from reference TRBV7-2 and TRBJ2-7, is GAGVSQSPSNKVTEKGKDVELRCDPISGHTALYWYRQSLGQGLEFLIYFQGNSAPDKSGLPSDRFSAERTGGSVSTLTIQRTQQEDSAVYLCASSSQTLARYEQYFGPGTRLTVT.

There are a few counts of this clonotype. J is TRBJ2-7 and V is TRBV5-5; 10 bases map to TRBD2. Trimming cost V 5 bases and J 2 bases; bases outside gene matches: 7. CDR3 length: 15 amino acids. Looked up from germline, CDR1 is SGHKS and CDR2 is YYEKEE (reference sequence). The chain's CDR3 is CASSTLAGRTYEQYF. DNA for the CDR3: TGTGCCAGCAGTACACTAGCGGGGAGAACCTACGAGCAGTACTTC.

The V gene is TRBV5-1, the J gene TRBJ2-1, with 11 bases fitting TRBD2. Germline V CDR1 and CDR2: SGHRS, YFSETQ. This CDR3 has 15 residues. With 4 bases clipped from V and 7 bases from J, the junction kept 7 bases outside the gene matches. The chain's CDR3 is CASSLTSGEWNEQFF. The CDR3 DNA sequence: TGCGCCAGCAGCCTGACTAGCGGGGAGTGGAATGAGCAGTTCTTC.

This chain connects TRBV12-3 or TRBV12-4 to TRBJ2-3, with 7 nucleotides matching TRBD1. The CDR3 runs to 15 residues. V was clipped by 5 bases and J by 4 bases; unmatched bases: 9. The CDR3 spells CASSPTGDEADTQYF. CDR3 bases: TGTGCCAGCAGTCCAACAGGGGACGAGGCAGATACGCAGTATTTT.

V gene TRBV18 combines with J gene TRBJ2-2, with 9 bases matching TRBD2. Germline V lookup: CDR1 KGHSH, CDR2 LQKENI. The trim removed 11 bases at V and 1 base at J, leaving 8 bases unmatched. This CDR3 comprises 15 residues. The CDR3 sequence: CAGSWTSVNTGELFF. Written as DNA, the CDR3 is TGTGCCGGGTCTTGGACTAGCGTGAACACCGGGGAGCTGTTTTTT.

The chain combines TRBV2 with TRBJ2-2; D is unresolved. The ends were cut back, 8 bases at V and 1 base at J, with 14 bases in the middle. CDR1 and CDR2 from the germline V gene are SNHLY and FYNNEI. The CDR3 consists of 15 residues. The DNA of the CDR3 is TGTGCCAGCCGCGCAAGCACTCAGAACACCGGGGAGCTGTTTTTT. Protein product: CASRASTQNTGELFF.

This clonotype was seen at least ten times. V usage is TRBV5-4 and J usage is TRBJ2-2; D unresolved. CDR1 is SGHNT, CDR2 YYREEE, per germline (reference sequence). Trimming took off 6 bases at V and 0 bases at J, with 9 bases between the two ends. The CDR3 contains 14 residues. The DNA of the CDR3 is TGTGCCAGCAACCCGGCCCCGAACACCGGGGAGCTGTTTTTT. Translated: CASNPAPNTGELFF.

This chain connects TRBV5-1 to TRBJ2-2, with a possible D match to TRBD2 (6 bases). Germline V CDR1 and CDR2: SGHRS, YFSETQ. The V and J ends lost 2 bases and 1 base respectively, with 12 bases between them. The CDR3 is made up of 16 amino acids. The CDR3 DNA reads as TGCGCCAGCAGCTTTACCAGACTAGGGAACACCGGGGAGCTGTTTTTT. Residues: CASSFTRLGNTGELFF.

This rearrangement joins TRBV3-1 to TRBJ2-2; 14 bases line up with TRBD2. The CDR3 consists of 18 residues. Germline trimming cut 5 bases from V and 5 bases from J; bases unmatched to any gene: 10. CDR1 and CDR2 from the germline V gene are LGHDT and YNNKEL (reference sequence). The CDR3 here is CASSSGLAGAAGTGELFF. CDR3 coding DNA: TGTGCCAGCAGCTCGGGACTAGCGGGGGCCGCGGGGACCGGGGAGCTGTTTTTT.

The chain joins TRBV5-1 to TRBJ2-5, with 7 bases aligning to TRBD2. Germline V lookup: CDR1 SGHRS, CDR2 YFSETQ. Trimming took 0 bases from V and 1 from J; bases not matched to a gene: 3. This CDR3 contains 15 residues. The CDR3 loop is CASSLEWGGQETQYF. In DNA form, the CDR3 reads TGCGCCAGCAGCTTGGAGTGGGGGGGCCAAGAGACCCAGTACTTC.

This clonotype was observed a few times. V is TRBV7-2 and J is TRBJ2-5; D perhaps matches TRBD2 (5 bases). CDR3 length: 14 residues. V lost 5 bases and J lost 4, with 14 bases in between. CDR1 SGHTA and CDR2 FQGNSA come from the germline V gene. The CDR3 bases are TGTGCCAGCAGCGTAACTAGGGCCCTAGAGACCCAGTACTTC. This gives the protein CASSVTRALETQYF.

Ten or more counts support this clonotype. The rearrangement uses TRBV7-2 and TRBJ2-3; either TRBD1 or TRBD2 may supply D (5 bases each). Germline CDR1 SGHTA, CDR2 FQGNSA. Trimming shortened V by 1 base and J by 1 base, and 9 bases separated the two germline ends. The CDR3 covers 15 residues. The CDR3 loop is CASSLGGTGTDTQYF. The CDR3 DNA reads TGTGCCAGCAGCTTAGGGGGGACGGGCACAGATACGCAGTATTTT.